This section outlines one TCR beta chain sequence together with its context. The antigen remains undetermined. Germline V gene data show CDR1 as MNHEY and CDR2 as SVGAGI. This CDR3 is built from 15 residues. The authors used about 3,200 ng of total RNA per TCR library. TCRdb re-called the 5' RACE reads and gives one entry per CDR3 protein, without DNA. The sample table sets out approximately 400,000 distinct CDR3 sequences. The sample is drawn from a study of monozygotic twins with inflammatory bowel disease. The study's findings and limits: No discrimination was achieved between different T cell subtypes. Especially with disease activity, IBD patients had fewer clonotypes in common with others than healthy twins did.

The TCR originated in a human donor with ulcerative colitis or Crohn's disease, or a healthy co-twin of an affected twin (not recorded which). The chain uses TRBV6-5 and TRBJ1-1; the D call from TCRdb, TRBD1, cannot be confirmed without DNA. The sample was blood. CDR3: CASSYFPGANTEAFF.